This is a list of T cell receptor beta chains from one sample in a study of blood T cell repertoires in COVID-19. Sequenced by immunoSEQ multiplex PCR; TCRdb stores in-frame clones only, minus some. This sample carries around 170,000 clones, 88% of them seen once, and the ten largest clones take approximately 9%. Sequenced input: PBMCs or T cells enriched from blood (not recorded which). The receptor source for this set is a young woman who had recovered from COVID-19. CDR3s include the opening cysteine and the closing phenylalanine or tryptophan. D genes are given only for firm matches. Size is omitted from some rows. Given values are once, few, many or a class for expanded clones.

clone size	D gene	J gene	V gene	CDR3 DNA	CDR3 protein
.	.	TRBJ1-2	TRBV4-3	TGCGCCAGCAGCCGAGAACCGGGACAAGACTATGGCTACACCTTC	CASSREPGQDYGYTF
.	.	TRBJ2-7	TRBV2	TGTGCCAGCAAGATCACAGGGCTGGCCTCCTACGAGCAGTACTTC	CASKITGLASYEQYF
.	.	TRBJ1-1	TRBV4-1	TGCGCCAGCAGCCAAGAAAGGCTCAGCTTCACCAGTCGGGGGGGAGCTTTCTTT	CASSQERLSFTSRGGAFF
.	.	TRBJ2-6	TRBV28	TGTGCCAGCAGCGCCCCGAGCTCTGGGGCCAACGTCCTGACTTTC	CASSAPSSGANVLTF
.	.	TRBJ1-1	TRBV2	TGTGCCAGCAGTGAATTAGCGCCTGAAGCTTTCTTT	CASSELAPEAFF
.	TRBD1	TRBJ1-1	TRBV7-8	TGTGCCAGCAGCGGACAGGGGGGGAGTACTGAAGCTTTCTTT	CASSGQGGSTEAFF
.	.	TRBJ1-4	TRBV6-5	TGTGCCAGCAGAGACCTCTCGGGGGGACGTGAAAAACTGTTTTTT	CASRDLSGGREKLFF
.	TRBD2	TRBJ2-7	TRBV18	TGTGCCAGCTCATTTGGACTAGCGGGAGTGAGCTCCTACGAGCAGTACTTC	CASSFGLAGVSSYEQYF
once	TRBD1	TRBJ1-6	TRBV28	TGTGCCAGCAGTCTACCGGACAGGGGAGGCCCACCCCTCCACTTT	CASSLPDRGGPPLHF
.	TRBD2	TRBJ2-2	TRBV27	TGTGCCAGCAGTTTACCCTCGGGTAGCGGGACTTGGAGCACCGGGGAGCTGTTTTTT	CASSLPSGSGTWSTGELFF
.	.	TRBJ1-5	TRBV7-2	TGTGCCAGCAGCTTAAGGGGGAATCAGCCCCAGCATTTT	CASSLRGNQPQHF
.	TRBD2	TRBJ2-7	TRBV7-2	TGTGCCAGCAGCATACCGAGCGGGGGTTACTCCTACGAGCAGTACTTC	CASSIPSGGYSYEQYF
once	.	TRBJ2-7	TRBV18	TGTGCCAGCTCAACCCCACAGGGAAAACTTGCCTACGGGCAGTACTTC	CASSTPQGKLAYGQYF
.	.	TRBJ2-7	TRBV28	TGTGCCAGCAGAAAGGATAGCAGCGAGCAGTACTTC	CASRKDSSEQYF
.	TRBD1	TRBJ1-2	TRBV27	TGTGCCAGCAGTCTCTCCGGGACAGGGGGCAAGGATGGCTACACCTTC	CASSLSGTGGKDGYTF
.	TRBD1	TRBJ2-7	TRBV5-5	TGTGCCAGCAGCCCAGGGGACAGCCTCGGCTACGAGCAGTACTTC	CASSPGDSLGYEQYF
.	.	TRBJ2-7	TRBV4-2	TGTGCCAGCAGCCAAGACCGGCAGTACTTC	CASSQDRQYF
.	TRBD1	TRBJ2-7	TRBV4-3	TGCGCCAGCAGCCAAGGCCGGGACAGGTCCTACGAGCAGTACTTC	CASSQGRDRSYEQYF
.	TRBD1	TRBJ1-2	TRBV29-1	TGCAGCGTTGAAGGGGGACAGAGTCTTAACTATGGCTACACCTTC	CSVEGGQSLNYGYTF
.	.	TRBJ2-2	TRBV9	TGTGCCAGCAGCGTAACTGATCTTAACAGGGTAAACACCGGGGAGCTGTTTTTT	CASSVTDLNRVNTGELFF
.	.	TRBJ1-1	TRBV10-3	TGTGCCATCAGTGAGTCGACCCCGGCAGGAACGAACACTGAAGCTTTCTTT	CAISESTPAGTNTEAFF
.	TRBD2	TRBJ2-1	TRBV5-1	TGCGCCAGCAGCTTGACTAGCGGGAGAACTGAGCAGTTCTTC	CASSLTSGRTEQFF
.	.	TRBJ1-5	TRBV18	TGTGCCAGCTCACCAATCGCAGTCGAAATTAGCAATCAGCCCCAGCATTTT	CASSPIAVEISNQPQHF
.	.	TRBJ1-2	TRBV28	TGTGCCAGCAGGATTCCCCCCGGGAGAGGAATGGGAGCTAACTATGGCTACACCTTC	CASRIPPGRGMGANYGYTF
once	TRBD2	TRBJ2-1	TRBV6-5	TGTGCCAGCAACGTACTAGCGGGGGGGTACAATGAGCAGTTCTTC	CASNVLAGGYNEQFF
.	.	TRBJ1-2	TRBV11-3	TGTGCCAGCAGCTCGAGGAGGGGAGGCAGACCCTCTAACTATGGCTACACCTTC	CASSSRRGGRPSNYGYTF
few	.	TRBJ1-2	TRBV28	TGTGCCAGCACCACCCCAACAGGGTTTCTTGGCTACACCTTC	CASTTPTGFLGYTF
.	TRBD1	TRBJ2-7	TRBV19	TGTGCCAGTAGTCGGGACAGAACCTACGAGCAGTACTTC	CASSRDRTYEQYF
.	.	TRBJ2-2	TRBV5-1	TGCGCCAGCAGCTTGGTACTAGCCCTGAACACCGGGGAGCTGTTTTTT	CASSLVLALNTGELFF
.	TRBD1	TRBJ1-1	TRBV27	TGTGCCAGCAGTCCCTGGACAGGGTCAGGCAACACTGAAGCTTTCTTT	CASSPWTGSGNTEAFF
.	TRBD2	TRBJ2-7	TRBV27	TGTGCCACCGGGACTAGCGGCTACGAGCAGTACTTC	CATGTSGYEQYF
.	.	TRBJ2-3	TRBV10-3	TGTGCCATCAGTGGCGAGGGGGGGGCCACAGATACGCAGTATTTT	CAISGEGGATDTQYF
.	.	TRBJ2-7	TRBV28	TGTGCCAGCAGTTTACGGACTATACCCTACGAGCAGTACTTC	CASSLRTIPYEQYF
.	TRBD1	TRBJ2-3	TRBV27	TGTGCCAGCAGTACAAACACAGGGGGGAATGGGAATACGCAGTATTTT	CASSTNTGGNGNTQYF
.	.	TRBJ2-1	TRBV27	TGTGCCAGCAGTTTATCCTCTAAAAATGAGCAGTTCTTC	CASSLSSKNEQFF
once	TRBD1	TRBJ1-2	TRBV2	TGTGCCAGCAGTAATAACAGGGGGCGTTTGTCCCGAAACTATGGCTACACCTTC	CASSNNRGRLSRNYGYTF
.	.	TRBJ2-1	TRBV10-2	TGCGCCAGCAGTGTTTGGCGGGGGCCAACGGAGCAGTTCTTC	CASSVWRGPTEQFF
.	.	TRBJ2-7	TRBV5-1	TGCGCCAGCAGCTTAGGTGTAGCGGCCGCCTACGAGCAGTACTTC	CASSLGVAAAYEQYF
.	TRBD1	TRBJ1-4	TRBV3-1/TRBV3-2	TGTGCCAGCAGCACCGGGACAGGGGGTGAAAAACTGTTTTTT	CASSTGTGGEKLFF
.	TRBD1	TRBJ2-5	TRBV6-1	TGTGCCAGCAGTGTATCTAAGGGACAGGGGCAAGAGACCCAGTACTTC	CASSVSKGQGQETQYF
once	.	TRBJ1-2	TRBV7-6	TGTGCCAGCAGCTTATCTCCCTCGGACTATGGCTACACCTTC	CASSLSPSDYGYTF
.	.	TRBJ1-3	TRBV5-1	TGCGCCAGCAGCTTGGCCCGTGGAGGTGGAAACACCATATATTTT	CASSLARGGGNTIYF